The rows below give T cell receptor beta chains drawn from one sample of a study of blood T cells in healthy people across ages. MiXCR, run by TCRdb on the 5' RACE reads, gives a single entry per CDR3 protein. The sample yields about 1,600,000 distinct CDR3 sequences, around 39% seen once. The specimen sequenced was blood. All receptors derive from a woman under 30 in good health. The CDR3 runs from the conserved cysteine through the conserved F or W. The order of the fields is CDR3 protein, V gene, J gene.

CDR3: CASRDYPAVGVDNEQFF
V: TRBV6-2/TRBV6-3
J: TRBJ2-1

CDR3: CAISVQDGNYGYTF
V: TRBV10-3
J: TRBJ1-2

CDR3: CASSFGDETQYF
V: TRBV11-2
J: TRBJ2-5

CDR3: CATSSGEDTQYF
V: TRBV15
J: TRBJ2-3

CDR3: CASSPGVDRDTEAFF
V: TRBV5-1
J: TRBJ1-1

CDR3: CASSEGVGPGPYEQYF
V: TRBV6-1
J: TRBJ2-7

CDR3: CASSQDIASGTLQFF
V: TRBV4-3
J: TRBJ2-1

CDR3: CSGSSQGSSETQYF
V: TRBV29-1
J: TRBJ2-5

CDR3: CASRGGGPNTEAFF
V: TRBV28
J: TRBJ1-1

CDR3: CASSDSAGYGYTF
V: TRBV12-3/TRBV12-4
J: TRBJ1-2

CDR3: CASSNPGASGNTIYF
V: TRBV21-1
J: TRBJ1-3